Shown below are 31 T cell receptor beta chains from a single sample sequenced in a study of circulating tumor DNA in untreated peripheral T-cell lymphoma. The protocol was immunoSEQ multiplex PCR, while the TCRdb copy is restricted to in-frame clones and leaves out a portion. The repertoire includes over 7,000 clones, under 80% of them detected once, and 16% sits in the top ten. Sample: tumor tissue. The origin of the receptors is a human donor with peripheral T-cell lymphoma.

By proportion, this clone is medium-sized (0.01 to 0.1%). This chain uses TRBV29-1 with TRBJ2-7, with D possibly TRBD1 on 6 matching bases. This CDR3 region has 12 residues. From germline, CDR1 is SQVTM and CDR2 ANQGSEA. Trimming pared 7 bases from V and 4 bases from J, leaving 14 bases between. Written as DNA, the CDR3 is TGCAGCGCCAATTTACAGGGTTACGAGCAGTACTTC. This gives the protein CSANLQGYEQYF.

The chain is built from TRBV14 and TRBJ2-1; tentatively, D is TRBD1 or TRBD2 (5 bases each). Germline CDR1 SGHDN, CDR2 FVKESK. V lost 2 bases and J lost 7, with 12 bases in between. The CDR3 loop spans 14 amino acids. The CDR3 region is CASSQPGRLNEQFF. The CDR3 nucleotides read TGTGCCAGCAGCCAACCGGGACGATTAAATGAGCAGTTCTTC.

The chain recombines TRBV10-2 with TRBJ2-7; TRBD1 matches at 10 bases. Trimming at V came to 4 bases and at J to 5 bases, leaving 5 bases not matched to a gene. The CDR3 totals 14 residues. The germline gives CDR1 WSHSY, CDR2 SAAADI. CDR3 bases: TGCGCCAGCAGTGTGGGGACAGGGGACCACGAGCAGTACTTC. It specifies CASSVGTGDHEQYF.

This rearrangement joins TRBV9 to TRBJ2-4; the D is unclear. The V gene lost 7 bases and the J gene lost 0 bases, with 8 bases spanning the gap. The CDR3 is 13 amino acids. Per the germline V gene, CDR1 is SGDLS and CDR2 is YYNGEE. The CDR3 spells CASARIAKNIQYF. DNA of the CDR3: TGTGCCAGCGCCCGTATAGCCAAAAACATTCAGTACTTC.

The chain employs TRBV29-1 and TRBJ2-7; 7 nucleotides line up with TRBD1. Germline V lookup: CDR1 SQVTM, CDR2 ANQGSEA. The V gene end was trimmed by 2 bases and the J gene end by 5 bases; junction bases not matched to a gene: 9. The CDR3 spans 14 residues. The CDR3 coding sequence is TGCAGCGTTGAACCTCAGGGACAGCACCACGAGCAGTACTTC. Its translation is CSVEPQGQHHEQYF.

The V call is TRBV10-2, the J call TRBJ1-2, with 12 bases fitting TRBD1. V lost 5 bases, J lost 4 bases, and 5 bases stayed unmatched. The CDR3 sequence is 15 residues long. Germline lookup yields CDR1 WSHSY and CDR2 SAAADI. The CDR3 sequence: CASSSPGQGAYGYTF. CDR3 in DNA: TGCGCCAGCAGTTCTCCGGGACAGGGGGCCTATGGCTACACCTTC.

The chain recombines TRBV6-7 with TRBJ1-5, with 9 bases fitting TRBD1. TRBV6-7 belongs to the ORF category, with a function that is uncertain. The CDR3 sequence is 13 residues long. V shed 8 bases, J shed 5 bases, and the junction held 4 bases outside the gene matches. CDR3 sequence: CASSRTGDQPQHF. CDR3 nucleotide sequence: TGTGCCAGCTCTCGGACAGGGGATCAGCCCCAGCATTTT.

This chain joins TRBV29-1 and TRBJ1-5; TRBD1 is a possible D gene (5 bases). Germline values: CDR1 SQVTM, CDR2 ANQGSEA. The CDR3 is 15 amino acids. Trimming pared 4 bases from V and 0 bases from J, leaving 13 bases between. CDR3 bases: TGCAGCGTTGGAGGGGAGGGAGGTAGCAATCAGCCCCAGCATTTT. Its translation is CSVGGEGGSNQPQHF.

This sequence joins TRBV10-2 and TRBJ2-3; D possibly corresponds to TRBD2 (6 bases). V shed 8 bases and J shed 4 bases, with 16 bases lying between them. Germline loops: CDR1 WSHSY, CDR2 SAAADI. The CDR3 length is 14 residues. The DNA for the CDR3 is TGCGCCAGCGGACGACGGGAGATCTCAGATACGCAGTATTTT. Protein sequence: CASGRREISDTQYF.

CDR3 nucleotide sequence: TGTGCCAGCAGCTTAGATGGGGTATCCAATCAGCCCCAGCATTTT. Protein product: CASSLDGVSNQPQHF. V usage is TRBV11-3 and J usage is TRBJ1-5; D gene unclear. The germline V gene encodes CDR1 SGHNT and CDR2 YENEEA. The CDR3 extends over 15 amino acids. The V and J ends lost 0 bases and 3 bases respectively, with 9 bases between them.

The chain has TRBV7-6 and TRBJ2-3, with TRBD1 as a possible D gene (6 bases). This CDR3 comprises 15 residues. V was pared by 4 bases and J by 3 bases, with 14 bases between. Germline-derived CDR1 and CDR2 are SGHVS and FNYEAQ. CDR3 bases: TGTGCCAGCAGCTCCACAGGGTCTCGAACAGATACGCAGTATTTT. Translation gives CASSSTGSRTDTQYF.

This chain connects TRBV30 to TRBJ1-2; 8 bases align to TRBD1. J lost 7 bases, V lost 1 base, and 5 bases had no gene match. The CDR3 covers 13 residues. Germline CDR1 reads GTSNPN; CDR2 reads SVGIG (reference sequence). CDR3 DNA sequence: TGTGCCTGGAGTGCGACAGGGGAATCTGGCTACACCTTC. This gives the protein CAWSATGESGYTF.

This rearrangement joins TRBV11-3 to TRBJ2-7; D gene unclear. Trimming cost V 3 bases and J 2 bases, with 20 bases left between them. Germline V gene sequence: CDR1 SGHNT, CDR2 YENEEA. The CDR3 runs to 17 residues. The CDR3 region is CASSLALEISPPYEQYF. CDR3 in DNA: TGTGCCAGCAGCTTGGCCTTGGAGATCTCCCCCCCCTACGAGCAGTACTTC.

The sample holds one count of this clone. The V and J genes are TRBV18 and TRBJ2-7, with 14 bases identical to TRBD2. CDR3 length: 15 residues. Trimming took 5 bases from V and 4 from J; bases not matched to a gene: 4. In germline, CDR1 is KGHSH, CDR2 LQKENI. For the CDR3, the DNA is TGTGCCAGCTCATCCGGACTAGCGGGAGGATACGAGCAGTACTTC. Protein: CASSSGLAGGYEQYF.

This clone showed up just a few times. The chain combines TRBV11-3 with TRBJ2-2; 10 bases align to TRBD2. The V and J ends lost 2 bases and 3 bases, in that order; junction bases with no gene match: 9. The CDR3 runs 18 residues. CDR1 and CDR2 from the germline V gene are SGHNT and YENEEA. In DNA form, the CDR3 reads TGTGCCAGCAGCTTAAGGGATACTAGCGGGACCTACACCGGGGAGCTGTTTTTT. This gives the protein CASSLRDTSGTYTGELFF.

The gene calls are TRBV19 and TRBJ1-5, with TRBD1 matching 9 bases. Trimming removed 5 bases from V and 7 bases from J; junction bases left unmatched: 9. The CDR3 extends over 15 amino acids. The V gene's germline CDR1 is LNHDA and CDR2 SQIVND (reference sequence). As DNA, the CDR3 is TGTGCCAGTAGTGGGACAGGGAGTGTACGGCAGCCCCAGCATTTT. Translating gives CASSGTGSVRQPQHF.

The rearrangement joins TRBV28 to TRBJ2-2; 9 nucleotides agree with TRBD1. The V gene end was trimmed by 6 bases and the J gene end by 4 bases; junction bases not matched to a gene: 6. Germline CDR1 is MDHEN and CDR2 is SYDVKM. The CDR3 is made up of 15 amino acids. This CDR3 reads CASRWDRVGTGELFF. DNA of the CDR3: TGTGCCAGCAGGTGGGACAGGGTGGGCACCGGGGAGCTGTTTTTT. The variable domain in full, completed from reference TRBV28 and TRBJ2-2, reads DVKVTQSSRYLVKRTGEKVFLECVQDMDHENMFWYRQDPGLGLRLIYFSYDVKMKEKGDIPEGYSVSREKKERFSLILESASTNQTSMYLCASRWDRVGTGELFFGEGSRLTVL.

The table lists this clone with a few counts. The J gene is TRBJ2-1, the V gene TRBV9; 9 bases line up with TRBD1. Germline values: CDR1 SGDLS, CDR2 YYNGEE. The CDR3 runs 15 residues. J lost 7 bases, V lost 5 bases, and 10 bases had no gene match. CDR3 DNA sequence: TGTGCCAGCAGTGTAACCGGGACAGGGTTAAATGAGCAGTTCTTC. Protein sequence: CASSVTGTGLNEQFF.

The gene calls are TRBV29-1 and TRBJ2-6; the D is unclear. V was trimmed by 2 bases and J by 0 bases, leaving 8 bases between them. Germline values: CDR1 SQVTM, CDR2 ANQGSEA. This CDR3 comprises 15 residues. The CDR3 region has the DNA TGCAGCGTTGAACTAGGAAACTCTGGGGCCAACGTCCTGACTTTC. It yields the protein CSVELGNSGANVLTF.

This rearrangement joins TRBV28 to TRBJ2-1, with D possibly being TRBD2 (6 bases). The CDR3 totals 15 residues. The V end lost 5 bases, the J end lost 0 bases, and 11 bases lay between the germline ends. From germline, CDR1 is MDHEN and CDR2 SYDVKM. The CDR3 nucleotides read TGTGCCAGCAGTAATCGGGGGAGCTCCTACAATGAGCAGTTCTTC. This codes for CASSNRGSSYNEQFF.

This chain connects TRBV6-8 to TRBJ1-2, with TRBD1 as a possible D gene (6 bases). The V gene lost 2 bases and the J gene lost 5 bases, with 12 bases spanning the gap. Germline lookup yields CDR1 MNHGY and CDR2 SAAAGT. This CDR3 has 14 residues. CDR3 nucleotides: TGTGCCAGCAGTTACCCCAGGACAGAATATGGCTACACCTTC. Its translation: CASSYPRTEYGYTF.

The rearrangement uses TRBV29-1 and TRBJ1-1; D call uncertain. This CDR3 is 14 amino acids long. Germline-derived CDR1 and CDR2 are SQVTM and ANQGSEA. The V and J ends lost 4 bases and 1 base respectively, with 13 bases between them. CDR3 sequence reads: CSVVDGVTNTEAFF. The CDR3 DNA is TGCAGCGTTGTCGACGGGGTGACGAACACTGAAGCTTTCTTT.

This chain uses TRBV19 with TRBJ2-1; 10 bases agree with TRBD1. This CDR3 comprises 16 residues. The junction had 11 bases not matched to a gene; V was cut back by 5 bases and J by 7 bases. The germline CDR1 and CDR2 sequences are LNHDA and SQIVND (reference sequence). The CDR3 coding sequence is TGTGCCAGTAGTGCCATCCGCGGGACAGGGGCGAATGAGCAGTTCTTC. Residues: CASSAIRGTGANEQFF.

By proportion, this clone is medium-sized. A read error may account for a junction end that differs from germline. The V gene is TRBV15, the J gene TRBJ2-2; D is ambiguous. The CDR3 consists of 16 residues. Germline values: CDR1 LNHNV, CDR2 YYDKDF (reference sequence). As DNA, the CDR3 is TGTGCCACCAGCCGAGATCGTTCCGCGAACACCGGGGAGCTGTTTTTT. It is translated as CATSRDRSANTGELFF.

The CDR3 region is CASSQDERNLGGYTF. CDR3 in DNA: TGTGCCAGCAGCCAAGATGAAAGAAACCTCGGGGGCTACACCTTC. The chain carries TRBV14 and TRBJ1-2, with D unresolved. Germline lookup yields CDR1 SGHDN and CDR2 FVKESK. CDR3 length: 15 amino acids. V was pared by 0 bases and J by 8 bases, with 16 bases between. Supplemented by reference TRBV14 and TRBJ1-2, the full variable domain reads EAGVTQFPSHSVIEKGQTVTLRCDPISGHDNLYWYRRVMGKEIKFLLHFVKESKQDESGMPNNRFLAERTGGTYSTLKVQPAELEDSGVYFCASSQDERNLGGYTFGSGTRLTVV.

With respect to this clone: One junction end disagrees with the germline gene, perhaps due to a read error. CDR3 in DNA: TGTGCCAGCTCACCACAGACTAGCGGGAATGATCAGTTCTTC. Translating it yields CASSPQTSGNDQFF. This chain uses TRBV18 with TRBJ2-1; the match to TRBD2 covers 11 bases. From germline, CDR1 is KGHSH and CDR2 LQKENI. The length of the CDR3 is 14 residues.

The rearrangement links TRBV19 to TRBJ1-2; tentative D call: TRBD1 (6 bases). Germline loops: CDR1 LNHDA, CDR2 SQIVND (reference sequence). CDR3 size: 15 residues. Trimming took off 7 bases at V and 0 bases at J, with 15 bases between the two ends. In nucleotides, the CDR3 is TGTGCCAGTACACCTGGACAGCAATCTAACTATGGCTACACCTTC. Protein sequence: CASTPGQQSNYGYTF.

The CDR3 DNA reads TGTGCCAGCTCACCATCTCGCCCAATCGACAGGGGAACCTACCTAGAGCAAAACAATGAGCAGTTCTTC. Translating gives CASSPSRPIDRGTYLEQNNEQFF. The rearrangement links TRBV18 to TRBJ2-1; 8 bases fit TRBD1. Germline V gene lookup returns CDR1 KGHSH and CDR2 LQKENI. The CDR3 has 23 amino acids. V gave up 2 bases and J gave up 5 bases; unmatched junction bases: 29.

This clone appeared once. V and J are TRBV1 and TRBJ1-2; the table's TRBD1 call for D was not verified on the DNA. TRBV1 is an annotated pseudogene. The CDR3 extends over 15 amino acids. CDR3 sequence (DNA): TGCGCCAGCAGCCACCCGACAGACGCTATCTATGGCTACACCTTC. Its translation is CASSHPTDAIYGYTF.

The CDR3: CASIRRNTGNTEAFF. In DNA, the CDR3 is TGTGCCAGTATTAGGAGGAATACAGGGAACACTGAAGCTTTCTTT. V is TRBV19 and J is TRBJ1-1; maybe TRBD1 (5 bases). CDR3 length equals 15 residues. Germline V gene data show CDR1 as LNHDA and CDR2 as SQIVND (reference sequence). With 7 bases removed from V and 1 base from J, the gap between germline ends came to 16 bases.

The J gene is TRBJ2-5, the V gene TRBV11-3; a weak D match, TRBD2 (5 bases). V was trimmed by 8 bases and J by 5 bases, leaving 27 bases between them. The CDR3 runs to 17 residues. Germline CDR1 reads SGHNT; CDR2 reads YENEEA. CDR3 sequence: CASVPGIFLRSEETQYF. CDR3 in DNA: TGTGCCAGCGTTCCCGGGATTTTCCTTCGCTCGGAGGAGACCCAGTACTTC.